Listed here are 20 T cell receptor beta chains from one sample, sequenced in a study of Graves' ophthalmopathy and Graves' hyperthyroidism. The study amplified TCR beta CDR3 regions using RNA transcripts. First-round RT-PCR relied on HTBI primers, and a second-round multiplex PCR came next. TCRdb analysed the multiplex PCR reads with MiXCR anew, one entry per CDR3 protein. The sample shows over a million distinct CDR3 sequences, roughly 35% of them seen only once. Sequenced: peripheral blood or thyroid tissue (not recorded which). All receptors come from an adult man with Graves' hyperthyroidism.

This clonotype has ten or more counts. The rearrangement uses TRBV4-2 and TRBJ1-2; D is undetermined. Trimming stripped 0 bases from V and 4 bases from J, with 6 bases between. Germline values: CDR1 LGHNA, CDR2 YNFKEQ. This CDR3 is 13 amino acids long. The CDR3 DNA is TGTGCCAGCAGCCAAGATGTTGTCTATGGCTACACCTTC. It yields the protein CASSQDVVYGYTF.

The J gene is TRBJ2-7, the V gene TRBV10-3; 13 bases are a match to TRBD2. The CDR3 has 15 residues. J lost 0 bases, V lost 10 bases, and 6 bases had no gene match. Germline V gene lookup returns CDR1 ENHRY and CDR2 SYGVKD. CDR3 bases: TGTGCCAGCACAGGACTAGCGGGGGCCTCCTACGAGCAGTACTTC. Protein: CASTGLAGASYEQYF.

This clonotype was picked up many times. The J gene is TRBJ2-2, the V gene TRBV19; no clear D. Trimming took 7 bases from V and 1 from J, leaving 10 bases between them. The CDR3 length is 14 residues. The germline V gene encodes CDR1 LNHDA and CDR2 SQIVND (reference sequence). For the CDR3, the DNA is TGTGCCAGTAAGGCGGTAGAGAACACCGGGGAGCTGTTTTTT. This sequence encodes CASKAVENTGELFF.

The chain employs TRBV6-2 or TRBV6-3 and TRBJ1-5; weak D call: TRBD1 (5 bases). The germline gives CDR1 MNHEY, CDR2 SVGEGT. The germline V and J ends were trimmed by 4 bases and 4 bases, with 17 bases remaining between them. The CDR3 is 16 residues long. CDR3 sequence (DNA): TGTGCCAGCAGTTTTTTATCGGGACGGCCAAATCAGCCCCAGCATTTT. Its translation: CASSFLSGRPNQPQHF.

To note about this clonotype: A much larger clone sits a single nucleotide away, making a read error possible. This chain joins TRBV3-1 and TRBJ2-7; D is possibly TRBD2 (5 bases). Germline loops: CDR1 LGHDT, CDR2 YNNKEL (reference sequence). The CDR3 length is 13 residues. The V end lost 4 bases, the J end lost 5 bases, and 12 bases lay between the germline ends. The CDR3 here is CASSPARADEQYF. CDR3 nucleotides: TGTGCCAGCAGCCCTGCCAGAGCGGACGAGCAGTACTTC.

The sample holds a few counts of this clonotype. The chain is built from TRBV27 and TRBJ1-4; D is perhaps TRBD1 (6 bases). V was pared by 6 bases and J by 0 bases, with 8 bases between. Germline CDR1 MNHEY, CDR2 SMNVEV (reference sequence). CDR3 length equals 14 residues. Here the CDR3 reads CASSRGPTNEKLFF. The CDR3 region has the DNA TGTGCCAGCAGCAGGGGCCCAACTAATGAAAAACTGTTTTTT.

This clonotype was picked up many times. The chain employs TRBV13 and TRBJ1-1, with D possibly TRBD1 on 5 matching bases. CDR3 size: 14 residues. The germline V gene has CDR1 PRHDT and CDR2 FYEKMQ (reference sequence). Trimming cost V 1 base and J 4 bases, with 10 bases left between them. CDR3 sequence: CASSLEVRGTEAFF. The CDR3 bases are TGTGCCAGCAGCTTAGAAGTGAGGGGCACTGAAGCTTTCTTT.

V usage is TRBV2 and J usage is TRBJ2-3; D call uncertain. Trimming left V 6 bases short and J 6 bases short, with 10 bases between. The CDR3 has 12 residues. Germline lookup yields CDR1 SNHLY and CDR2 FYNNEI. The CDR3 region has the DNA TGTGCCAGCAGCATAATCACGGATACGCAGTATTTT. It encodes CASSIITDTQYF.

This clonotype was seen many times. This rearrangement joins TRBV27 to TRBJ1-6; no definite D call. Germline CDR1 MNHEY, CDR2 SMNVEV (reference sequence). V lost 5 bases to trimming and J lost 6 bases, with 8 bases between them. The CDR3 loop spans 13 amino acids. The CDR3 region is CASSPKSNSPLHF. As DNA, the CDR3 is TGTGCCAGCAGTCCAAAATCTAATTCACCCCTCCACTTT.

The chain combines TRBV9 with TRBJ1-5; possible D gene TRBD1, 6 bases. The ends were cut back, 4 bases at V and 9 bases at J, with 20 bases in the middle. CDR3 length: 15 amino acids. The germline CDR1 and CDR2 sequences are SGDLS and YYNGEE. In DNA, the CDR3 is TGTGCCAGCAGCCCGAGGCAGGGGTCGGGATGGCCCCAGCATTTT. This codes for CASSPRQGSGWPQHF.

The chain has TRBV2 and TRBJ2-7, with 10 bases that match TRBD1. Germline CDR1 reads SNHLY; CDR2 reads FYNNEI. This CDR3 has 15 amino acids. J gave up 4 bases and V 4 bases, and 7 bases lay outside the gene matches. As DNA, the CDR3 is TGTGCCAGCAGTGGGATGGGACAGGGGTTATACGAGCAGTACTTC. The encoded protein is CASSGMGQGLYEQYF.

This clonotype has just a few counts. The chain uses TRBV5-1 and TRBJ2-7; TRBD1 matches 10 bases. The germline gives CDR1 SGHRS, CDR2 YFSETQ. V was pared by 4 bases and J by 3 bases, with 7 bases of the junction left unmatched. This CDR3 has 15 amino acids. CDR3: CASSLDRGRGYEQYF. The CDR3 nucleotides are TGCGCCAGCAGCCTTGACAGGGGGCGCGGCTACGAGCAGTACTTC.

This clonotype occurred many times. The J gene is TRBJ1-4, the V gene TRBV5-8; 9 bases map to TRBD1. The CDR3 is 14 residues long. Trimming cost V 0 bases and J 10 bases; bases outside gene matches: 4. The germline gives CDR1 SGHTS, CDR2 YDEGEE. The CDR3 DNA reads TGTGCCAGCAGCTTGGAAGGGACAGGGCGAAAACTGTTTTTT. It specifies CASSLEGTGRKLFF.

The V call is TRBV7-9, the J call TRBJ2-7; the D gene is possibly TRBD2 (5 bases). This CDR3 comprises 14 residues. Germline V gene sequence: CDR1 SEHNR, CDR2 FQNEAQ (reference sequence). V was clipped by 0 bases and J by 7 bases, with 13 bases between them. CDR3: CASSLARRVSEQYF. CDR3 DNA sequence: TGTGCCAGCAGCTTAGCGAGGCGGGTCTCGGAGCAGTACTTC.

This clonotype has a count of ten or more. The CDR3 DNA reads TGTGCCAGCAGCCAAGCGGGAGGTTGGGAGACCCAGTACTTC. It translates to CASSQAGGWETQYF. The chain recombines TRBV7-9 with TRBJ2-5; 9 bases are a match to TRBD2. Germline CDR1 is SEHNR and CDR2 is FQNEAQ (reference sequence). V shed 5 bases, J shed 5 bases, and the junction held 6 bases outside the gene matches. The CDR3 is 14 amino acids.

V is TRBV4-3 and J is TRBJ2-7; D unclear. Trimming pared 0 bases from V and 3 bases from J, leaving 6 bases between. The CDR3 extends over 13 amino acids. CDR1 is LGHNA and CDR2 is YSLEER in the germline V gene. In nucleotides, the CDR3 is TGCGCCAGCAGCCAAGAACTACACTACGAGCAGTACTTC. It specifies CASSQELHYEQYF.

At least ten counts were recorded for this clonotype. V usage is TRBV9 and J usage is TRBJ1-6, with a tentative D call TRBD1 (5 bases). The CDR3 runs 14 residues. Germline CDR1 is SGDLS and CDR2 is YYNGEE. V shed 3 bases and J shed 9 bases, with 13 bases lying between them. The CDR3 nucleotides are TGTGCCAGCAGCGACCCGGGGCCGGGTTCACCCCTCCACTTT. Encoded protein: CASSDPGPGSPLHF.

This clonotype was seen at least ten times. V and J are TRBV13 and TRBJ1-1, with 8 bases that match TRBD1. The CDR3 consists of 12 residues. V lost 3 bases, J lost 8 bases, and 2 bases stayed unmatched. From germline, CDR1 is PRHDT and CDR2 FYEKMQ (reference sequence). The CDR3 DNA follows: TGTGCCAGCAGCTTCAGGACAGGGGAAGCTTTCTTT. It encodes CASSFRTGEAFF.

V gene TRBV14 combines with J gene TRBJ2-7; D uncertain. CDR1 is SGHDN and CDR2 is FVKESK in the germline V gene. The CDR3 is 13 residues long. Trimming stripped 0 bases from V and 2 bases from J, with 5 bases between. In DNA form, the CDR3 reads TGTGCCAGCAGCCAAGACCCGCCCTACGAGCAGTACTTC. Its translation is CASSQDPPYEQYF.

The table lists this clonotype with many counts. V usage is TRBV29-1 and J usage is TRBJ2-7; 10 bases map to TRBD2. Germline CDR1 SQVTM, CDR2 ANQGSEA. This CDR3 has 14 amino acids. V trimming: 4 bases; J trimming: 6 bases; junction bases outside the gene matches: 9. The chain's CDR3 is CSVVFEREGPEQYF. For the CDR3, the DNA is TGCAGCGTTGTTTTCGAGCGGGAGGGCCCCGAGCAGTACTTC.